This note documents a single T cell receptor beta chain sequence. The sample belongs to a study of T cell responses to AZD1222 COVID-19 vaccine. Germline V gene data show CDR1 as LGHNA and CDR2 as YSLEER. The length of the CDR3 is 15 residues. V was shortened by 4 bases and J by 4 bases, with 14 bases between the two germline ends. Profiled with immunoSEQ multiplex PCR; TCRdb holds only in-frame clones, not every one. The repertoire includes roughly 160,000 clones, approximately 90% of them detected once, and 6% to 8% sits in the top ten. The sequencing used peripheral blood, collected on day 0 of AZD1222 vaccination. This chain joins TRBV4-3 and TRBJ2-1, with D tentatively TRBD1 or TRBD2 (6 bases each). The TCR originated in an adult in good health. CDR3 sequence (DNA): TGCGCCAGCAGCCCCGGGGGCTCTGGGTACAATGAGCAGTTCTTC. This gives the protein CASSPGGSGYNEQFF.